This is a list of T cell receptor beta chains from one sample in a study of shared clonotypes between healthy human individuals. Libraries were prepared by immunoSEQ multiplex PCR; TCRdb keeps only in-frame clonotypes and omits some of them. The sample holds 2 million to 2.5 million clones, approximately 90% seen once. Input material: naive CD4+ T cells from PBMCs. These TCRs come from a man younger than 35 in good health. Some clones in this sample may be carry-over from other donors' samples. The CDR3 runs from the conserved cysteine through the conserved F or W. D genes are given only for firm matches. Rows give clone size only sometimes, using once, few, many, or a class for an expanded clone.

v_call: TRBV4-2; clone_size: -; d_call: TRBD2; j_call: TRBJ2-1; cdr3_nt: TGTGCCAGCAGCCAAGATAATGTAGCTAGCGGGAGGGCCAATGAGCAGTTCTTC; cdr3_aa: CASSQDNVASGRANEQFF
v_call: TRBV7-9; clone_size: -; d_call: -; j_call: TRBJ1-5; cdr3_nt: TGTGCCAGCAGCCCCGGGACTGTGGGTCAGCCCCAGCATTTT; cdr3_aa: CASSPGTVGQPQHF
v_call: TRBV30; clone_size: -; d_call: -; j_call: TRBJ1-4; cdr3_nt: TGTGCCTGGAGTGTGCCCGGTAGGCATGGTGGAAAACTGTTTTTT; cdr3_aa: CAWSVPGRHGGKLFF
v_call: TRBV10-3; clone_size: -; d_call: -; j_call: TRBJ1-1; cdr3_nt: TGTGCCATCAGTCAGACCCAGAACACTGAAGCTTTCTTT; cdr3_aa: CAISQTQNTEAFF
v_call: TRBV28; clone_size: -; d_call: -; j_call: TRBJ2-6; cdr3_nt: TGTGCCAGCAGTTACCCGTCTGGGGCCAACGTCCTGACTTTC; cdr3_aa: CASSYPSGANVLTF
v_call: TRBV9; clone_size: -; d_call: -; j_call: TRBJ2-2; cdr3_nt: TGTGCCAGCAGCGCCCCCTGGGGGGAGCTGTTTTTT; cdr3_aa: CASSAPWGELFF
v_call: TRBV19; clone_size: -; d_call: -; j_call: TRBJ1-5; cdr3_nt: TGTGCCAGTAGTATATCGGTCGCGAGCAATCAGCCCCAGCATTTT; cdr3_aa: CASSISVASNQPQHF
v_call: TRBV10-2; clone_size: once; d_call: -; j_call: TRBJ2-1; cdr3_nt: TGCGCCAGCAGTGGTGGGCCTTCCTACAATGAGCAGTTCTTC; cdr3_aa: CASSGGPSYNEQFF
v_call: TRBV7-2; clone_size: -; d_call: -; j_call: TRBJ2-7; cdr3_nt: TGTGCCAGCAGCGTCGACAGGTACGGCGAGCAGTACTTC; cdr3_aa: CASSVDRYGEQYF
v_call: TRBV6-5; clone_size: -; d_call: TRBD2; j_call: TRBJ2-4; cdr3_nt: TGTGCCAGCGCCTTGCGGGGGGGGGACATTCAGTACTTC; cdr3_aa: CASALRGGDIQYF